A single sample gave rise to the 19 T cell receptor beta chains below, sequenced in a study of control samples from healthy donors and cancer patients. Generated by immunoSEQ multiplex PCR, the TCRdb table keeps only in-frame clones and is missing some. The sample yields about 160,000 clones, approximately 94% seen once. The sequencing input was blood. Receptors originate from a middle-aged woman in good health.

V usage is TRBV9 and J usage is TRBJ1-1; D gene ambiguous. Germline values: CDR1 SGDLS, CDR2 YYNGEE. The CDR3 has 12 amino acids. Trimming stripped 0 bases from V and 7 bases from J, with 7 bases between. CDR3 region: CASSVGRGEAFF. CDR3 sequence (DNA): TGTGCCAGCAGCGTAGGTCGGGGTGAAGCTTTCTTT.

V usage is TRBV30 and J usage is TRBJ1-4; a possible D gene is TRBD1 (5 bases). Germline CDR1 GTSNPN, CDR2 SVGIG (reference sequence). Trimming removed 8 bases at V and 4 bases at J, with 11 bases between. The CDR3 is 12 amino acids. CDR3: CARRDLNEKLFF. The CDR3 DNA is TGTGCCCGCCGGGACCTTAATGAAAAACTGTTTTTT.

This chain links TRBV7-9 with TRBJ1-4; TRBD1 might be the D (5 bases). Germline-derived CDR1 and CDR2 are SEHNR and FQNEAQ (reference sequence). The CDR3 length is 14 residues. Between the trimmed V and J ends, which lost 4 bases and 4 bases, there was a span of 10 bases. The CDR3 protein is CASSSQALNEKLFF. In DNA, the CDR3 is TGTGCCAGCAGCTCACAGGCTCTTAATGAAAAACTGTTTTTT.

The CDR3 nucleotides read TGTGCCAGCACTAACACGTACTACGAGCAGTACTTC. Protein: CASTNTYYEQYF. The gene calls are TRBV6-5 and TRBJ2-7, with D hard to call. The CDR3 totals 12 residues. Germline CDR1 and CDR2: MNHEY and SVGAGI. The germline V and J ends were trimmed by 7 bases and 3 bases, with 10 bases remaining between them.

V and J are TRBV18 and TRBJ1-1, with D perhaps TRBD1 (5 bases). The CDR3 is made up of 15 amino acids. Germline loops: CDR1 KGHSH, CDR2 LQKENI. V was cut by 4 bases and J by 1 base, with 13 bases left in between. CDR3 sequence: CASSQLWQGNTEAFF. CDR3 coding DNA: TGTGCCAGCTCACAATTGTGGCAGGGGAACACTGAAGCTTTCTTT.

V usage is TRBV29-1 and J usage is TRBJ1-1; D remains unclear. This CDR3 has 14 amino acids. V dropped 0 bases and J dropped 4 bases, with 12 bases sitting between them. Per germline, CDR1 SQVTM and CDR2 ANQGSEA. This chain's CDR3 is CSVEEDSWATEAFF. The CDR3 nucleotides read TGCAGCGTTGAAGAGGATTCGTGGGCCACTGAAGCTTTCTTT.

This chain connects TRBV6-2 or TRBV6-3 to TRBJ1-4; TRBD1 is a possible D gene (6 bases). The CDR3 spans 15 residues. Between the trimmed V and J ends, which lost 3 bases and 8 bases, there was a span of 16 bases. Germline V gene sequence: CDR1 MNHEY, CDR2 SVGEGT. The CDR3 loop reads CASSYAPGAREKLFF. The CDR3 nucleotides are TGTGCCAGCAGTTATGCGCCAGGGGCCCGGGAAAAACTGTTTTTT.

The CDR3 loop is CASTRTGSYGYTF. The CDR3 DNA reads TGTGCCAGCACCCGGACAGGGTCCTATGGCTACACCTTC. The chain couples TRBV27 to TRBJ1-2; 8 positions agree with TRBD1. Trimming removed 7 bases from V and 4 bases from J; junction bases left unmatched: 5. Germline V gene lookup returns CDR1 MNHEY and CDR2 SMNVEV (reference sequence). This CDR3 spans 13 amino acids.

The chain links TRBV5-4 to TRBJ2-4, with 8 bases identical to TRBD2. The CDR3 loop spans 15 amino acids. Germline V lookup: CDR1 SGHNT, CDR2 YYREEE (reference sequence). V lost 0 bases, J lost 6 bases, and 5 bases stayed unmatched. The CDR3 loop is CASSLDPGGGNIQYF. In nucleotides, the CDR3 is TGTGCCAGCAGCTTGGACCCGGGAGGGGGAAACATTCAGTACTTC.

This clone was seen once. The chain recombines TRBV9 with TRBJ2-3, with D possibly being TRBD1 (6 bases). V was cut by 4 bases and J by 2 bases, with 17 bases left in between. Looked up from germline, CDR1 is SGDLS and CDR2 is YYNGEE. This CDR3 spans 16 amino acids. The CDR3 DNA reads TGTGCCAGCAGCTCCCCCCTAAGGACAGTCACAGATACGCAGTATTTT. As protein: CASSSPLRTVTDTQYF.

The genes are TRBV7-9 and TRBJ2-7; no clear D. V lost 5 bases and J 7 bases, leaving 15 bases between the germline ends. Germline CDR1 and CDR2: SEHNR and FQNEAQ (reference sequence). This CDR3 is 13 amino acids long. The CDR3 region has the DNA TGTGCCAGCAGCCTACAGACCCTAGGGGAGCAGTACTTC. Protein product: CASSLQTLGEQYF. Drawing the rest from reference TRBV7-9 and TRBJ2-7, the complete variable domain is DTGVSQNPRHKITKRGQNVTFRCDPISEHNRLYWYRQTLGQGPEFLTYFQNEAQLEKSRLLSDRFSAERPKGSFSTLEIQRTEQGDSAMYLCASSLQTLGEQYFGPGTRLTVT.

The chain is built from TRBV6-4 and TRBJ2-1; 8 positions agree with TRBD2. The germline V gene has CDR1 MRHNA and CDR2 SNTAGT. J was trimmed by 12 bases and V by 3 bases; bases with no gene match: 10. The CDR3 is 14 residues long. CDR3 region: CASSESPGRVVQFF. CDR3 bases: TGTGCCAGCAGTGAAAGCCCCGGGAGGGTCGTGCAGTTCTTC.

The gene calls are TRBV18 and TRBJ1-5, with D tentatively TRBD1 (5 bases). V was trimmed by 6 bases and J by 3 bases, leaving 18 bases between them. Germline V CDR1 and CDR2: KGHSH, LQKENI. This CDR3 comprises 16 residues. The CDR3, as DNA: TGTGCCAGCTCCCCTTATTATGACAGATCCAATCAGCCCCAGCATTTT. It codes for CASSPYYDRSNQPQHF.

The chain employs TRBV5-1 and TRBJ1-3; no reliable D call. The length of the CDR3 is 14 residues. The V gene lost 4 bases and the J gene lost 0 bases, with 8 bases spanning the gap. Per the germline V gene, CDR1 is SGHRS and CDR2 is YFSETQ. This CDR3 is CASSVTSSGNTIYF. CDR3 bases: TGCGCCAGCAGCGTGACATCCTCTGGAAACACCATATATTTT.

The chain's CDR3 is CASSPGIHEQYF. In DNA form, the CDR3 reads TGTGCCAGCAGCCCAGGGATTCACGAGCAGTACTTC. This chain joins TRBV12-3 or TRBV12-4 and TRBJ2-7, with a tentative D call TRBD1 (5 bases). Between the trimmed V and J ends, which lost 6 bases and 5 bases, there was a span of 11 bases. The CDR3 has 12 amino acids.

V usage is TRBV19 and J usage is TRBJ1-4; the D gene is possibly TRBD1 (5 bases). V was clipped by 4 bases and J by 2 bases, with 11 bases between them. Germline V gene sequence: CDR1 LNHDA, CDR2 SQIVND (reference sequence). The CDR3 is made up of 15 amino acids. The CDR3 is CASSRAGETNEKLFF. CDR3 DNA: TGTGCCAGTAGTAGGGCGGGGGAGACTAATGAAAAACTGTTTTTT.

This rearrangement joins TRBV10-3 to TRBJ2-1; TRBD2 matches 9 bases. The CDR3 sequence is 16 residues long. Germline V gives CDR1 ENHRY, CDR2 SYGVKD. J was trimmed by 6 bases and V by 3 bases; bases with no gene match: 9. This CDR3 reads CAISEPRLAAPNEQFF. CDR3 DNA sequence: TGTGCCATCAGTGAACCGAGACTAGCGGCCCCCAATGAGCAGTTCTTC.

The chain recombines TRBV29-1 with TRBJ2-7, with D tentatively TRBD1 or TRBD2 (5 bases each). The V gene's germline CDR1 is SQVTM and CDR2 ANQGSEA. Trimming pared 4 bases from V and 7 bases from J, leaving 11 bases between. There are 11 residues in the CDR3. CDR3 nucleotides: TGCAGCGTTGGGGGGTCGTCGGAGCAGTACTTC. This encodes CSVGGSSEQYF.

The V gene is TRBV4-3, the J gene TRBJ1-1; D not resolved. V was trimmed by 1 base and J by 1 base, leaving 7 bases between them. CDR3 length: 14 amino acids. Germline V gene data show CDR1 as LGHNA and CDR2 as YSLEER. CDR3 region: CASSQVERNTEAFF. The CDR3 DNA is TGCGCCAGCAGCCAAGTTGAAAGGAACACTGAAGCTTTCTTT.